Listed below are T cell receptor beta chains from one sample, sequenced in a study of blood T cell repertoires in COVID-19. TCRdb's table, derived via immunoSEQ multiplex PCR, lists solely in-frame clones and lacks some. The sample records hundreds of thousands of clones, 84% being singletons. The specimen sequenced was peripheral blood. The receptors shown here come from a woman older than 75 with active or convalescent COVID-19. Both conserved end residues are part of each CDR3. The order of the fields is clone size, V gene, CDR3 protein. Part of the rows lack a size; the others show once, few, many or a class for expanded clones.

>NA|TRBV7-9
CASSRGVNTEAFF
>once|TRBV7-2
CASSGQTSYSAQYF
>once|TRBV5-1
CASSLAGGTGDWANYGYTF
>few|TRBV5-1
CASSSGLAYSYNEQFF
>NA|TRBV9
CASSAGLAGQMGETQYF
>NA|TRBV27
CASSPTLAWDIDTQYF
>NA|TRBV9
CASSENVRGNSPLHF
>NA|TRBV24-1
CATSDPTGTETQYF
>NA|TRBV7-9
CASSPPGGGRVVTQYF
>NA|TRBV19
CASRSGLADSYEQYF
>NA|TRBV19
CASRGQGHNQPQHF
>NA|TRBV3-1/TRBV3-2
CASSQALAGGPGETQYF
>NA|TRBV5-6
CASSTGTARTIYF
>once|TRBV5-6
CASSRGWAYGYTF
>NA|TRBV19
CASSRQGGKDTQYF
>few|TRBV4-2
CASSSGGTNEKLFF
>medium-sized|TRBV4-1
CASSQELAGGSSGANVLTF
>few|TRBV5-6
CASSWGQTFTGELFF
>once|TRBV9
CASSATYAGTSGGNEQFF
>NA|TRBV30
CAWAKTGGTVGNTIYF
>NA|TRBV3-1/TRBV3-2
CATGTSGKQTEQFF
>NA|TRBV28
CASSFIGQGTDTQYF
>NA|TRBV5-6
CASSRPTGTGYTDTQYF